These 6 T cell receptor beta chains were sequenced from one sample in a study of Ad26.COV2.S vaccination and SARS-CoV-2 variants. Treatment in this sample: 15 to 20 received Ad26.COV2.S at low or high dose, single or two shots; about 5 received placebo; per-sample allocation not given. Sampling was performed 63 days after the first vaccine or placebo injection. The table came from immunoSEQ multiplex PCR; TCRdb's copy has only in-frame clones and leaves some out. This table has fewer than 400,000 clones, around 81% appearing once. The sample consisted of peripheral blood, taken in a trial of Ad26.COV2.S vaccine versus placebo. The origin of the receptors is a person aged 18 to 65 who received the Ad26.COV2.S COVID-19 vaccine or a placebo.

The chain uses TRBV6-5 and TRBJ1-1; D possibly corresponds to TRBD1 (6 bases). The V gene lost 4 bases and the J gene lost 2 bases, with 14 bases spanning the gap. CDR3 size: 15 residues. The V gene's germline CDR1 is MNHEY and CDR2 SVGAGI. The CDR3 bases are TGTGCCAGCAGTTCCTGGGGGGGGACAAACACTGAAGCTTTCTTT. It is translated as CASSSWGGTNTEAFF.

The V gene is TRBV5-1, the J gene TRBJ1-2; 8 bases match TRBD1. This CDR3 has 13 residues. J was trimmed by 8 bases and V by 3 bases; bases with no gene match: 6. CDR1 and CDR2 from the germline V gene are SGHRS and YFSETQ. Written as DNA, the CDR3 is TGCGCCAGCAGCTATGGACAGGGCTACGGCTACACCTTC. Residues: CASSYGQGYGYTF.

The rearrangement joins TRBV9 to TRBJ1-2; D might be TRBD1 (5 bases). With 1 base removed from V and 8 bases from J, the gap between germline ends came to 15 bases. The germline V gene encodes CDR1 SGDLS and CDR2 YYNGEE. The CDR3 covers 14 residues. The CDR3 sequence is CASSVTPGRGGYTF. DNA of the CDR3: TGTGCCAGCAGCGTAACACCGGGACGGGGCGGCTACACCTTC.

The chain employs TRBV6-6 and TRBJ2-1; D tentatively reads TRBD1 or TRBD2 (6 bases each). V was cut by 8 bases and J by 10 bases, with 24 bases left in between. The germline V gene encodes CDR1 MNHNY and CDR2 SVGAGI (reference sequence). The CDR3 length is 15 residues. CDR3 in amino acids: CASADGGAGMVEQFF. In DNA form, the CDR3 reads TGTGCCAGCGCCGACGGGGGCGCAGGAATGGTCGAGCAGTTCTTC.

The CDR3 DNA reads as TGCGCCAGCAGCCAACTCGGACAGTTAGGTCAGCCCCAGCATTTT. Translated, it gives CASSQLGQLGQPQHF. The rearrangement uses TRBV4-1 and TRBJ1-5; perhaps TRBD1 as D (6 bases). CDR1 MGHRA and CDR2 YSYEKL come from the germline V gene. Deletions cut 2 bases from V and 6 bases from J, with 14 bases between. The CDR3 has 15 residues.

This sequence joins TRBV28 and TRBJ1-5, with D possibly being TRBD1 (6 bases). V lost 7 bases to trimming and J lost 2 bases, with 9 bases between them. CDR1 and CDR2 (germline): MDHEN, SYDVKM. CDR3 length: 13 residues. The CDR3 loop reads CASKSGGNQPQHF. CDR3 nucleotides: TGTGCCAGCAAATCAGGGGGCAATCAGCCCCAGCATTTT.